This record covers a single TCR beta chain. Its antigen is unidentified. This sample is part of a study of response to subunit inactivated influenza vaccine. Using its own MiXCR run on the RT-PCR reads, TCRdb lists one record per CDR3 protein. The sample has about 650,000 distinct CDR3 sequences, 12% to 15% seen once. Germline CDR1 reads SNHLY; CDR2 reads FYNNEI. The ends were cut back, 0 bases at V and 5 bases at J, with 13 bases in the middle. The CDR3 is 15 amino acids. Study conclusions and caveats: T cells newly recruited by each seasonal influenza vaccination are few, the authors suggested.

Sample: PBMCs from blood, taken roughly 2 weeks before vaccination. V and J are TRBV2 and TRBJ2-5; possibly TRBD1 for D (6 bases). The sequence derives from a man aged 45-65 years who received an inactivated influenza vaccine. CDR3 sequence reads: CASSEAAGVLETQYF. DNA for the CDR3: TGTGCCAGCAGTGAAGCGGCAGGGGTCCTCGAGACCCAGTACTTC.